These 13 T cell receptor beta chains share one sample of origin, sequenced in a study of blood T cell repertoires in COVID-19. Profiled with immunoSEQ multiplex PCR; TCRdb holds only in-frame clones, not every one. The table lists 150,000 or so clones, roughly 80% of them singletons. Sample: PBMCs or T cells enriched from blood (not recorded which). The receptors stem from a woman aged 55-69 years who had recovered from COVID-19.

CDR3 in DNA: TGTGCCACCAGCAGAGAAGGGACAGCGGACACCGGGGAGCTGTTTTTT. Translated: CATSREGTADTGELFF. V is TRBV15 and J is TRBJ2-2; 7 bases are a match to TRBD1. The germline V gene encodes CDR1 LNHNV and CDR2 YYDKDF (reference sequence). V shed 0 bases, J shed 3 bases, and the junction held 4 bases outside the gene matches. The CDR3 loop spans 16 amino acids.

The chain uses TRBV11-3 and TRBJ2-1; 8 bases agree with TRBD2. V dropped 1 base and J dropped 7; count of bases not matched to a gene: 9. The CDR3 covers 16 residues. CDR1 and CDR2 (germline): SGHNT, YENEEA. CDR3 coding DNA: TGTGCCAGCAGCTTAGGATCCTGGGGACTAGGGAATGAGCAGTTCTTC. Translation gives CASSLGSWGLGNEQFF.

In DNA form, the CDR3 reads TGTGCCTGGAGTGTAAAACAGTACAATCAGCCCCAGCATTTT. It is translated as CAWSVKQYNQPQHF. This sequence joins TRBV30 and TRBJ1-5; D gene ambiguous. From germline, CDR1 is GTSNPN and CDR2 SVGIG (reference sequence). CDR3 length equals 14 residues. V was pared by 0 bases and J by 3 bases, with 9 bases between.

The CDR3 reads CASSTGWGTEAFF. The CDR3 region has the DNA TGTGCCAGCAGCACAGGGTGGGGCACTGAAGCTTTCTTT. The chain recombines TRBV12-3 or TRBV12-4 with TRBJ1-1, with a tentative D call TRBD1 (6 bases). The CDR3 length is 13 residues. The germline V and J ends were trimmed by 6 bases and 4 bases, with 12 bases remaining between them.

CDR3 sequence (DNA): TGTGCCAGCAGCTTAGCGCTGGGGACAGCTAATGAGCAGTTCTTC. Translation: CASSLALGTANEQFF. The chain combines TRBV7-2 with TRBJ2-1, with 7 positions matching TRBD1. The CDR3 contains 15 residues. Germline CDR1 is SGHTA and CDR2 is FQGNSA. The trim removed 0 bases at V and 7 bases at J, leaving 6 bases unmatched.

V gene TRBV5-4 combines with J gene TRBJ2-1; D is ambiguous. CDR3 length equals 12 residues. CDR1 and CDR2 from the germline V gene are SGHNT and YYREEE (reference sequence). V lost 4 bases and J lost 7, with 9 bases in between. The CDR3 spells CASSLLTNEQFF. The CDR3 DNA is TGTGCCAGCAGCCTACTCACGAATGAGCAGTTCTTC.

V is TRBV19 and J is TRBJ2-5, with a tentative D call TRBD2 (5 bases). The CDR3 runs to 14 residues. Trimming took 1 base from V and 7 from J, leaving 13 bases between them. Germline assignment: CDR1 LNHDA and CDR2 SQIVND (reference sequence). CDR3 protein: CASSIGPAEGTQYF. CDR3 coding DNA: TGTGCCAGTAGTATAGGACCGGCCGAGGGGACCCAGTACTTC. Full variable domain (remainder filled in from reference TRBV19 and TRBJ2-5): DGGITQSPKYLFRKEGQNVTLSCEQNLNHDAMYWYRQDPGQGLRLIYYSQIVNDFQKGDIAEGYSVSREKKESFPLTVTSAQKNPTAFYLCASSIGPAEGTQYFGPGTRLLVL.

This chain joins TRBV7-8 and TRBJ1-2; D is possibly TRBD1 (6 bases). V was clipped by 6 bases and J by 4 bases, with 18 bases between them. The CDR3 is 15 amino acids. The V gene's germline CDR1 is SGHVS and CDR2 FQNEAQ. The CDR3 bases are TGTGCCAGCAGTTCTAGGATAGCAGGGGCCTATGGCTACACCTTC. Translating it yields CASSSRIAGAYGYTF.

This chain links TRBV2 with TRBJ1-4, with D tentatively TRBD1 (5 bases). Trimming left V 6 bases short and J 7 bases short, with 27 bases between. Germline lookup yields CDR1 SNHLY and CDR2 FYNNEI. CDR3 length: 18 residues. The CDR3 bases are TGTGCCAGCAGCAAACAGAAGCCTAGGGAAGGGGATCCTGAAAAACTGTTTTTT. Its protein is CASSKQKPREGDPEKLFF.

The genes are TRBV24-1 and TRBJ2-1; 9 bases align to TRBD2. The CDR3 loop spans 16 amino acids. Germline V gives CDR1 KGHDR, CDR2 SFDVKD. After removal of 2 bases from V and 4 bases from J, the junction contained 5 bases not matched to a gene. CDR3 residues: CATSDSSGGHYNEQFF. The CDR3 region has the DNA TGTGCCACCAGTGATTCCAGCGGGGGGCATTACAATGAGCAGTTCTTC.

The gene calls are TRBV7-8 and TRBJ1-1; TRBD1 matches 7 bases. CDR1 and CDR2 from the germline V gene are SGHVS and FQNEAQ. The CDR3 runs to 15 residues. V trimming: 5 bases; J trimming: 3 bases; junction bases outside the gene matches: 9. CDR3 amino acids: CASSPRAGTDTEAFF. The CDR3 nucleotides read TGTGCCAGCAGCCCAAGGGCAGGGACAGACACTGAAGCTTTCTTT.

This sequence joins TRBV29-1 and TRBJ1-2; 11 bases line up with TRBD1. Germline V lookup: CDR1 SQVTM, CDR2 ANQGSEA. J gave up 1 base and V 3 bases, and 7 bases lay outside the gene matches. The CDR3 covers 16 residues. CDR3 protein: CSVEKGQGVINYGYTF. CDR3 nucleotides: TGCAGCGTTGAGAAGGGACAGGGGGTGATTAACTATGGCTACACCTTC.

CDR3 DNA sequence: TGTGCCATCAGTGGGAGCGGGGCGACGAGCTCCTACAATGAGCAGTTCTTC. Its translation: CAISGSGATSSYNEQFF. The J gene is TRBJ2-1, the V gene TRBV10-3; 7 bases align to TRBD2. V shed 4 bases, J shed 0 bases, and the junction held 9 bases outside the gene matches. The CDR3 covers 17 residues. CDR1 ENHRY and CDR2 SYGVKD come from the germline V gene.